This TCR beta chain was obtained from a study of T cell repertoires in cytomegalovirus infection. Across the whole study: Public signatures in TCR beta pointed to CMV infection and matching HLA type.

This clonotype was detected many times. Its antigen is unknown. A single record per CDR3 protein comes from TCRdb applying MiXCR to the reads. The sample shows roughly 500,000 distinct CDR3 sequences, approximately 15% of them seen only once. Study observations and caveats: The ex vivo response was dominated by HLA-C-restricted CMV-specific TCR beta clonotypes.

The CDR3 is 15 residues long. The V and J ends lost 3 bases and 4 bases respectively, with 16 bases between them. In germline, CDR1 is MNHEY, CDR2 SMNVEV (reference sequence). This clonotype was sampled from a human donor in good health (CMV status not recorded). Some clones in this sample may be carry-over from other donors' samples. The gene calls are TRBV27 and TRBJ2-7, with a weak D call TRBD1 (5 bases). The sequenced sample consisted of CD8+ T cells from PBMCs. Written as DNA, the CDR3 is TGTGCCAGCAGTTTTGGGGCGGCTAGTAAGTACGAGCAGTACTTC. It is translated as CASSFGAASKYEQYF.